This T cell receptor beta chain was found in a study of blood T cell repertoires in COVID-19. On the study more broadly: Specimens from acute and convalescent COVID-19 originated in the United States, Italy and Spain.

This CDR3 is 15 amino acids long. Per the germline V gene, CDR1 is SGHNT and CDR2 is YENEEA. Trimming removed 3 bases from V and 11 bases from J; junction bases left unmatched: 11. Some clones are missing from TCRdb's copy, which holds only in-frame ones; the method was immunoSEQ multiplex PCR. The table records about 270,000 clones, roughly 90% of them present only once. The age range of participants was about 18 to 95 years, with residence in about 25 US areas. Source material: PBMCs or T cells enriched from blood (not recorded which). The chain joins TRBV11-3 to TRBJ2-1; 9 positions agree with TRBD2. This sequence was found in a middle-aged man who had been exposed to COVID-19. CDR3 in DNA: TGTGCCAGCAGCTTCCCGGGACTAGCCGAAAGGAAGCAGTTCTTC. Its translation is CASSFPGLAERKQFF.